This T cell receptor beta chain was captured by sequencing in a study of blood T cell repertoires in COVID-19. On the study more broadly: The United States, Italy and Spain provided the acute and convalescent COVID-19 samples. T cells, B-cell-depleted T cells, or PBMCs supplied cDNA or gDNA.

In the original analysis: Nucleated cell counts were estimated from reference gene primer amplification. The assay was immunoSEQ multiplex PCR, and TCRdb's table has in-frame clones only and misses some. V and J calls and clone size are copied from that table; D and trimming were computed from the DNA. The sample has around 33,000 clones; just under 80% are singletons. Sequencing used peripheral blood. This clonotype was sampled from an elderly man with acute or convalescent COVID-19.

CDR3 DNA sequence: TGTGCCACCAGCCACAGGGGGGGGAAAACAGATACGCAGTATTTT. Protein: CATSHRGGKTDTQYF. V gene TRBV15 combines with J gene TRBJ2-3, with TRBD1 as a possible D gene (8 bases). The germline V gene has CDR1 LNHNV and CDR2 YYDKDF (reference sequence). The V end was cut by 5 bases, the J end by 3 bases, with 15 bases between. The length of the CDR3 is 15 residues.